This is a list of T cell receptor beta chains from one sample in a study of Tregs in tolerant kidney transplant recipients. Here immunoSEQ multiplex PCR was the method, and the copy in TCRdb shows in-frame clones only, minus some. The sample shows tens of thousands of clones, about 89% of them seen only once. The sequencing used CD4+ T cells from blood, collected before the transplant. The receptors here all came from a human donor who received a combined kidney and bone marrow transplant. CDR3s include the opening cysteine and the closing phenylalanine or tryptophan. The order of the fields is clone size, V gene, J gene, CDR3 protein. Some rows have no size entry. The others give once, few or many, or a class for an expanded clone.

size: NA
V: TRBV4-2
J: TRBJ2-2
CDR3: CASSPLAGLELFF

size: once
V: TRBV19
J: TRBJ1-4
CDR3: CASSFGTGYNEKLFF

size: NA
V: TRBV4-2
J: TRBJ2-7
CDR3: CASSQAATPRDEQYF

size: NA
V: TRBV27
J: TRBJ2-5
CDR3: CASSFKRDSYNQETQYF

size: NA
V: TRBV9
J: TRBJ2-2
CDR3: CASSVDPSGRNTGELFF

size: NA
V: TRBV9
J: TRBJ1-3
CDR3: CASSESTGNTIYF

size: NA
V: TRBV7-6
J: TRBJ1-2
CDR3: CASSPSWAGTNYGYTF

size: NA
V: TRBV6-5
J: TRBJ1-4
CDR3: CASRAGTLPNEKLFF

size: few
V: TRBV4-2
J: TRBJ1-2
CDR3: CASSQDTGTGDNSDYGYTF

size: NA
V: TRBV11-3
J: TRBJ2-1
CDR3: CASSLGTGIYNEQFF

size: NA
V: TRBV29-1
J: TRBJ1-4
CDR3: CSVDGEKLFF

size: few
V: TRBV13
J: TRBJ2-1
CDR3: CASSLRRTSASEQFF

size: NA
V: TRBV29-1
J: TRBJ2-7
CDR3: CSVEGDIPHEQYF

size: NA
V: TRBV27
J: TRBJ2-7
CDR3: CASSLRGLPYEQYF

size: NA
V: TRBV9
J: TRBJ2-1
CDR3: CASSVGPMTGTEQFF

size: NA
V: TRBV10-2
J: TRBJ2-1
CDR3: CASSKTGTSGRGAHDNEQFF

size: NA
V: TRBV28
J: TRBJ2-7
CDR3: CASSSFRGYGPSGAYEQYF

size: NA
V: TRBV21-1
J: TRBJ2-5
CDR3: CASSKQGHRARGPQETQYF

size: NA
V: TRBV27
J: TRBJ2-1
CDR3: CASSLSQLAGGPRGEQFF

size: few
V: TRBV5-8
J: TRBJ2-3
CDR3: CASSLGDTYTDTQYF

size: NA
V: TRBV4-1
J: TRBJ2-7
CDR3: CASSQAWDSSYEQYF

size: NA
V: TRBV28
J: TRBJ1-1
CDR3: CASSPRQGRLNTEAFF

size: NA
V: TRBV15
J: TRBJ2-1
CDR3: CATSIWAGSANEQFF

size: NA
V: TRBV7-8
J: TRBJ2-3
CDR3: CASSLASGEGTDTQYF

size: NA
V: TRBV7-9
J: TRBJ2-5
CDR3: CASRFQLAGVSSETQYF

size: NA
V: TRBV9
J: TRBJ2-7
CDR3: CASSVGWAGGLEQYF

size: NA
V: TRBV28
J: TRBJ2-7
CDR3: CASSSAEEGPYEQYF

size: NA
V: TRBV7-2
J: TRBJ2-7
CDR3: CASSLTIRGEQYF

size: NA
V: TRBV5-1
J: TRBJ1-1
CDR3: CASSFGGFTEAFF